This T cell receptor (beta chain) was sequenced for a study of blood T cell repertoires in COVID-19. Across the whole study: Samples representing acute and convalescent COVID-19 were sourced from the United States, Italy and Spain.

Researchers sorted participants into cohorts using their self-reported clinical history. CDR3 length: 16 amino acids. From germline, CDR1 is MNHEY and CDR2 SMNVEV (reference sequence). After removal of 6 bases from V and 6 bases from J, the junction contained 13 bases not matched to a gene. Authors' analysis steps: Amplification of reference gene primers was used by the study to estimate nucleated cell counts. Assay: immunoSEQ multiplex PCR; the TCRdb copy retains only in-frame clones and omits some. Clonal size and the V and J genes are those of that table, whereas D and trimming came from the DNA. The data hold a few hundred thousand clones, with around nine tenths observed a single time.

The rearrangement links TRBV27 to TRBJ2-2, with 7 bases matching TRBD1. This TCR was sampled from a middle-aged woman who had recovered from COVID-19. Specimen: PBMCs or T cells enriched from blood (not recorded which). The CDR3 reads CASSLEGGWSSGELFF. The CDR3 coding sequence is TGTGCCAGCAGCCTTGAAGGGGGCTGGTCGTCCGGGGAGCTGTTTTTT.